Following are 9 T cell receptor beta chains from one sample sequenced in a study of blood T cells in healthy people across ages. A second roughly 6 to 11 cycle PCR used barcoded and J-beta primers. TCRdb called the 5' RACE reads again in MiXCR, with one record for every CDR3 protein. The sample yields fewer than 2 million distinct CDR3 sequences, 39% seen once. Sequenced sample: blood. Source of these receptors: a human donor in good health.

This sequence joins TRBV3-1 and TRBJ2-5, with D unclear. The V and J ends lost 2 bases and 3 bases respectively, with 10 bases between them. Germline CDR1 LGHDT, CDR2 YNNKEL (reference sequence). This CDR3 comprises 14 residues. CDR3 bases: TGTGCCAGCAGCCAACACGCCCTCAAAGAGACCCAGTACTTC. It codes for CASSQHALKETQYF.

CDR3 nucleotide sequence: TGCGCCAGCAGCCAAGGAACACAAGGGATGAACACTGAAGCTTTCTTT. Amino acids: CASSQGTQGMNTEAFF. This rearrangement joins TRBV4-1 to TRBJ1-1, with D uncertain. In germline, CDR1 is MGHRA, CDR2 YSYEKL. Trimming stripped 1 base from V and 0 bases from J, with 12 bases between. CDR3 length: 16 amino acids.

V and J are TRBV29-1 and TRBJ1-1, with D perhaps matching TRBD1 (5 bases). CDR3 length: 13 amino acids. V was clipped by 4 bases and J by 1 base, with 10 bases between them. CDR1 SQVTM and CDR2 ANQGSEA come from the germline V gene. The CDR3 DNA sequence: TGCAGCGTTGGGGAGGGGCAGAACACTGAAGCTTTCTTT. It codes for CSVGEGQNTEAFF.

The gene calls are TRBV5-1 and TRBJ2-5; D is unclear. Germline V lookup: CDR1 SGHRS, CDR2 YFSETQ. There are 13 residues in the CDR3. V lost 3 bases, J lost 5 bases, and 11 bases lay in between. DNA for the CDR3: TGCGCCAGCAGCTCTACGACTCGGGAGACCCAGTACTTC. This sequence encodes CASSSTTRETQYF. The full variable domain, with the rest looked up from reference TRBV5-1 and TRBJ2-5, is KAGVTQTPRYLIKTRGQQVTLSCSPISGHRSVSWYQQTPGQGLQFLFEYFSETQRNKGNFPGRFSGRQFSNSRSEMNVSTLELGDSALYLCASSSTTRETQYFGPGTRLLVL.

In the case of this clonotype: A read error may be the cause here, since a much bigger clone is one base away. This sequence joins TRBV11-1 and TRBJ2-7, with D tentatively TRBD2 (6 bases). V lost 3 bases, J lost 5 bases, and 14 bases lay in between. The CDR3 sequence is 14 residues long. Germline CDR1 is SGHAT and CDR2 is FQDESV (reference sequence). CDR3 nucleotides: TGTGCCAGCAGCTTCGGGCTACCGGGAGACGAGCAGTACTTC. Translated: CASSFGLPGDEQYF.

The chain is built from TRBV6-2 or TRBV6-3 and TRBJ2-7; TRBD1 matches 10 bases. Germline V gene lookup returns CDR1 MNHEY and CDR2 SVGEGT. The CDR3 extends over 15 amino acids. Losses at the gene ends were 4 bases for V and 7 bases for J; bases not matched to a gene: 10. The CDR3 DNA follows: TGTGCCAGCAGTTTGACAGGGGGCGCTTTGCGGGAGCAGTACTTC. Amino acids: CASSLTGGALREQYF.

The chain combines TRBV13 with TRBJ2-3; D might be TRBD2 (6 bases). Germline CDR1 reads PRHDT; CDR2 reads FYEKMQ (reference sequence). CDR3 length equals 15 residues. The V gene lost 2 bases and the J gene lost 3 bases, with 12 bases spanning the gap. CDR3 residues: CASSLIAAGTDTQYF. The CDR3 nucleotides read TGTGCCAGCAGCTTAATCGCCGCGGGGACAGATACGCAGTATTTT.

This clonotype occurred once. The rearrangement uses TRBV14 and TRBJ1-2, with a weak D call TRBD1 (5 bases). Trimming cost V 4 bases and J 4 bases, with 16 bases left between them. The CDR3 covers 15 residues. Germline V gives CDR1 SGHDN, CDR2 FVKESK. The CDR3 loop reads CASSLGKGRFYGYTF. CDR3 DNA sequence: TGTGCCAGCAGCCTCGGAAAGGGACGCTTCTATGGCTACACCTTC. Based on the CDR3 plus reference TRBV14 and TRBJ1-2, the full variable domain is EAGVTQFPSHSVIEKGQTVTLRCDPISGHDNLYWYRRVMGKEIKFLLHFVKESKQDESGMPNNRFLAERTGGTYSTLKVQPAELEDSGVYFCASSLGKGRFYGYTFGSGTRLTVV.

This clonotype was counted between two and nine times. V and J are TRBV4-1 and TRBJ1-2, with unresolved D. The CDR3 consists of 15 residues. CDR1 and CDR2 from the germline V gene are MGHRA and YSYEKL. The germline V and J ends were trimmed by 1 base and 5 bases, with 14 bases remaining between them. This CDR3 reads CASSQVPDGPYGYTF. CDR3 bases: TGCGCCAGCAGCCAAGTACCGGACGGACCTTATGGCTACACCTTC.